The 30 T cell receptor beta chains listed next were all sequenced from one sample in a study of neurological immune-mediated disorders. MiXCR, applied by TCRdb to the 5' RACE reads, yields one record per CDR3 protein. The data contain about 20,000 distinct CDR3 sequences, roughly 10% of them singletons. Sequencing was carried out using PBMCs. The receptor source for this set is a woman aged 60-75 years with HTLV-1-associated myelopathy (HAM/TSP).

This clonotype was observed many times. This chain links TRBV20-1 with TRBJ1-1; tentative D call: TRBD1 (6 bases). Germline assignment: CDR1 DFQATT and CDR2 SNEGSKA (reference sequence). Trimming stripped 6 bases from V and 3 bases from J, with 14 bases between. The CDR3 has 13 residues. CDR3 sequence (DNA): TGCAGTGCACAGGGACCGGGGGACACTGAAGCTTTCTTT. Amino acid sequence: CSAQGPGDTEAFF.

The chain has TRBV3-1 and TRBJ2-7; a possible D gene is TRBD1 (5 bases). Germline V gene sequence: CDR1 LGHDT, CDR2 YNNKEL (reference sequence). V was shortened by 5 bases and J by 3 bases, with 23 bases between the two germline ends. The CDR3 loop spans 17 amino acids. For the CDR3, the DNA is TGTGCCAGCAGCAGGGGTGGCGCGACAGCATACCACTACGAGCAGTACTTC. It codes for CASSRGGATAYHYEQYF.

This clonotype has ten or more counts. V usage is TRBV4-1 and J usage is TRBJ1-4; D gene uncertain. The CDR3 length is 14 residues. V lost 1 base and J 7 bases, leaving 10 bases between the germline ends. Germline CDR1 is MGHRA and CDR2 is YSYEKL. CDR3 sequence reads: CASSQGWVGEKLFF. The CDR3 DNA follows: TGCGCCAGCAGCCAAGGATGGGTGGGTGAAAAACTGTTTTTT.

This clonotype was found many times. J is TRBJ1-1 and V is TRBV6-6; 8 bases fit TRBD1. The CDR3 consists of 12 residues. Trimming at V came to 6 bases and at J to 6 bases, leaving 3 bases not matched to a gene. Germline CDR1 MNHNY, CDR2 SVGAGI (reference sequence). Here the CDR3 DNA reads TGTGCCAGCAGCGACAGGGGACCTGAAGCTTTCTTT. Translation gives CASSDRGPEAFF.

Many counts were recorded for this clonotype. The chain recombines TRBV20-1 with TRBJ2-3, with D possibly TRBD1 on 6 matching bases. V lost 3 bases and J 1 base, leaving 17 bases between the germline ends. This CDR3 has 16 amino acids. Germline V gene data show CDR1 as DFQATT and CDR2 as SNEGSKA (reference sequence). CDR3 residues: CSASSGDNFRTDTQYF. CDR3 sequence (DNA): TGCAGTGCTAGTTCAGGGGACAACTTCCGCACAGATACGCAGTATTTT.

In this sample, this clonotype turned up many times. The chain uses TRBV5-1 and TRBJ2-6; tentatively, D is TRBD1 (5 bases). V was trimmed by 0 bases and J by 1 base, leaving 5 bases between them. Germline-derived CDR1 and CDR2 are SGHRS and YFSETQ. The CDR3 is 15 residues long. The CDR3 sequence: CASSLEGSGANVLTF. Written as DNA, the CDR3 is TGCGCCAGCAGCTTGGAGGGGTCTGGGGCCAACGTCCTGACTTTC.

This clonotype was detected many times. The chain couples TRBV20-1 to TRBJ2-7; 11 nucleotides line up with TRBD2. Germline V gives CDR1 DFQATT, CDR2 SNEGSKA (reference sequence). Trimming took 1 base from V and 0 from J; bases not matched to a gene: 2. This CDR3 contains 15 residues. The CDR3 is CSARVLAGDSYEQYF. As DNA, the CDR3 is TGCAGTGCTAGAGTACTAGCGGGGGACTCCTACGAGCAGTACTTC.

This clonotype has at least ten counts. The chain joins TRBV20-1 to TRBJ2-2; 10 nucleotides align to TRBD1. Germline V gives CDR1 DFQATT, CDR2 SNEGSKA (reference sequence). Losses at the gene ends were 4 bases for V and 5 bases for J; bases not matched to a gene: 10. This CDR3 is built from 16 residues. CDR3 bases: TGCAGTGCTAATTCGGACAGGGGGGGGGGAACCGGGGAGCTGTTTTTT. This encodes CSANSDRGGGTGELFF.

This clonotype was seen repeatedly, ten times or more. The V gene is TRBV7-3, the J gene TRBJ1-5; 10 nucleotides agree with TRBD1. Germline trimming cut 4 bases from V and 7 bases from J; bases unmatched to any gene: 16. Germline V gene sequence: CDR1 SGHTA, CDR2 FQGTGA. The CDR3 extends over 18 amino acids. In nucleotides, the CDR3 is TGTGCCAGCAGCTCATGGGCCGACGGGACAGGGGAGGACCAGCCCCAGCATTTT. It translates to CASSSWADGTGEDQPQHF.

On this clonotype: A much more abundant neighbour one base away suggests this may be a read error. The chain is built from TRBV11-2 and TRBJ2-7, with TRBD2 matching 7 bases. Germline loops: CDR1 SGHAT, CDR2 FQNNGV. There are 14 residues in the CDR3. Here the CDR3 reads CDSRPRDYTYEQYF. CDR3 sequence (DNA): TGTGACAGCAGACCTCGGGACTATACCTACGAGCAGTACTTC.

This clonotype showed up just a few times. The chain combines TRBV20-1 with TRBJ2-7; TRBD2 matches at 8 bases. This CDR3 region has 15 residues. With 5 bases clipped from V and 3 bases from J, the junction kept 12 bases outside the gene matches. Germline lookup yields CDR1 DFQATT and CDR2 SNEGSKA (reference sequence). CDR3 nucleotide sequence: TGCAGTGCTGGCCTCGGGGGGGCGGCGGGCTACGAGCAGTACTTC. The encoded protein is CSAGLGGAAGYEQYF.

In this sample, this clonotype turned up a few times. This sequence joins TRBV18 and TRBJ2-7, with 7 bases aligning to TRBD1. Trimming at V came to 1 base and at J to 2 bases, leaving 8 bases not matched to a gene. The germline CDR1 and CDR2 sequences are KGHSH and LQKENI. This CDR3 region has 16 residues. CDR3 sequence: CASSPQSTGFAYEQYF. For the CDR3, the DNA is TGTGCCAGCTCACCACAATCGACAGGGTTTGCCTACGAGCAGTACTTC.

This clonotype has at least ten counts. CDR3 sequence (DNA): TGCAGTGCTACCCCCCCAGAGGCGGGGGCACACACAGATACGCAGTATTTT. Its translation is CSATPPEAGAHTDTQYF. The chain employs TRBV20-1 and TRBJ2-3; D perhaps matches TRBD2 (7 bases). Per germline, CDR1 DFQATT and CDR2 SNEGSKA (reference sequence). V shed 4 bases and J shed 2 bases, with 22 bases lying between them. CDR3 length equals 17 residues.

This clonotype was detected ten times or more. The chain recombines TRBV27 with TRBJ1-2; D perhaps matches TRBD1 (5 bases). The CDR3 is made up of 17 amino acids. Trimming shortened V by 5 bases and J by 0 bases, and 19 bases separated the two germline ends. The germline V gene encodes CDR1 MNHEY and CDR2 SMNVEV (reference sequence). CDR3 sequence (DNA): TGTGCCAGCAGTCCCCTGGGACGGCCGGAAGCTAACTATGGCTACACCTTC. Translating gives CASSPLGRPEANYGYTF.

There are many counts of this clonotype. The rearrangement uses TRBV7-9 and TRBJ2-7; 9 bases fit TRBD1. This CDR3 is 15 amino acids long. V was pared by 1 base and J by 4 bases, with 5 bases of the junction left unmatched. CDR1 SEHNR and CDR2 FQNEAQ come from the germline V gene (reference sequence). The CDR3 is CASSLGTGVWYEQYF. The CDR3 coding sequence is TGTGCCAGCAGCTTAGGGACAGGGGTATGGTACGAGCAGTACTTC.

This clonotype was observed at least ten times. This chain uses TRBV20-1 with TRBJ1-1, with a possible D match to TRBD1 (6 bases). The germline V gene encodes CDR1 DFQATT and CDR2 SNEGSKA (reference sequence). The length of the CDR3 is 12 residues. In DNA form, the CDR3 reads TGCAGGGCAGGGGAAAGGGGTACTGAAGCTTTCTTT. Its translation is CRAGERGTEAFF.

This clonotype was seen at least ten times. V and J are TRBV29-1 and TRBJ2-3; possibly TRBD2 for D (6 bases). The V and J ends lost 4 bases and 2 bases respectively, with 10 bases between them. Germline V gives CDR1 SQVTM, CDR2 ANQGSEA. The length of the CDR3 is 13 residues. In DNA form, the CDR3 reads TGCAGCGTTGGGGGGGTCCCCACAGATACGCAGTATTTT. Translating it yields CSVGGVPTDTQYF.

This clonotype is categorized as medium-sized (0.01 to 0.1%). The chain joins TRBV5-1 to TRBJ1-2; D is possibly TRBD1 (5 bases). Trimming cost V 0 bases and J 3 bases, with 15 bases left between them. This CDR3 contains 16 residues. CDR1 and CDR2 from the germline V gene are SGHRS and YFSETQ. Written as DNA, the CDR3 is TGCGCCAGCAGCTTGGATTTCCCAGGGATAGACTATGGCTACACCTTC. Its protein product is CASSLDFPGIDYGYTF. The variable domain in full, completed from reference TRBV5-1 and TRBJ1-2, reads KAGVTQTPRYLIKTRGQQVTLSCSPISGHRSVSWYQQTPGQGLQFLFEYFSETQRNKGNFPGRFSGRQFSNSRSEMNVSTLELGDSALYLCASSLDFPGIDYGYTFGSGTRLTVV.

This clonotype appeared many times. The chain carries TRBV20-1 and TRBJ2-3; 13 bases agree with TRBD2. Germline V gene lookup returns CDR1 DFQATT and CDR2 SNEGSKA (reference sequence). The CDR3 extends over 14 amino acids. Trimming took 5 bases from V and 2 from J; bases not matched to a gene: 1. CDR3 sequence reads: CSAGLAGDTDTQYF. The CDR3 coding sequence is TGCAGTGCTGGACTAGCGGGGGACACAGATACGCAGTATTTT.

This clonotype was recorded many times. This sequence joins TRBV20-1 and TRBJ2-3; 10 nucleotides line up with TRBD2. The CDR3 sequence is 15 residues long. With V trimmed by 5 bases and J by 5 bases, 10 bases remained unmatched. The V gene's germline CDR1 is DFQATT and CDR2 SNEGSKA (reference sequence). CDR3 DNA: TGCAGTGCTGAGGTGGCTAGCGGGGGCCGAGATACGCAGTATTTT. It specifies CSAEVASGGRDTQYF.

This clonotype was seen repeatedly, ten times or more. The V gene is TRBV12-3 or TRBV12-4, the J gene TRBJ2-2; D is perhaps TRBD2 (6 bases). Trimming stripped 8 bases from V and 5 bases from J, with 12 bases between. The CDR3 runs 13 residues. CDR3 in amino acids: CASVWGDTGELFF. Written as DNA, the CDR3 is TGTGCCAGCGTATGGGGGGATACCGGGGAGCTGTTTTTT.

This clonotype is judged medium-sized. The chain joins TRBV4-2 to TRBJ2-3; tentatively, D is TRBD2 (6 bases). This CDR3 contains 19 residues. Per the germline V gene, CDR1 is LGHNA and CDR2 is YNFKEQ. V was shortened by 4 bases and J by 2 bases, with 25 bases between the two germline ends. The CDR3, as DNA: TGTGCCAGCAGCCCCGCCTTGAGAGTTAGGACTATGCCCACAGATACGCAGTATTTT. Translating gives CASSPALRVRTMPTDTQYF.

This clonotype was counted ten times or more. This chain uses TRBV20-1 with TRBJ2-7; D perhaps matches TRBD1 (6 bases). Germline CDR1 DFQATT, CDR2 SNEGSKA (reference sequence). The CDR3 spans 14 residues. The V and J ends lost 5 bases and 3 bases respectively, with 17 bases between them. In DNA, the CDR3 is TGCAGTGCTCCCTCTCAATCGGACAGCTACGAGCAGTACTTC. Protein: CSAPSQSDSYEQYF.

This clonotype was seen repeatedly, ten times or more. V gene TRBV12-3 or TRBV12-4 combines with J gene TRBJ2-5; TRBD2 matches at 11 bases. The CDR3 contains 16 residues. J lost 5 bases, V lost 6 bases, and 11 bases had no gene match. The CDR3 here is CASRHTSGGFGETQYF. CDR3 in DNA: TGTGCCAGCAGACACACTAGCGGGGGATTTGGGGAGACCCAGTACTTC.

This clonotype was counted ten times or more. V gene TRBV7-9 combines with J gene TRBJ2-3; 10 bases match TRBD2. CDR1 and CDR2 from the germline V gene are SEHNR and FQNEAQ (reference sequence). V gave up 5 bases and J gave up 1 base; unmatched junction bases: 9. The CDR3 sequence is 17 residues long. The DNA of the CDR3 is TGTGCCAGCAGCGCGAGACCTAGCGGGGGCCGCACAGATACGCAGTATTTT. Translated, it gives CASSARPSGGRTDTQYF.

This clonotype was detected many times. Germline and junction disagree at one end, which may indicate a read error. The rearrangement uses TRBV28 and TRBJ2-3; TRBD1 matches at 9 bases. Germline-derived CDR1 and CDR2 are MDHEN and SYDVKM. This CDR3 contains 14 residues. In DNA form, the CDR3 reads TGTGCCAGCAGTTTATGGGACACAGGGGGCGAGTCGAATTTT. This gives the protein CASSLWDTGGESNF.

This clonotype was picked up many times. This sequence joins TRBV5-1 and TRBJ1-1; D is ambiguous. V lost 0 bases and J lost 0, with 9 bases in between. This CDR3 has 15 residues. CDR1 and CDR2 (germline): SGHRS, YFSETQ. CDR3 bases: TGCGCCAGCAGCTTGGTGCCGCGGATGAACACTGAAGCTTTCTTT. It codes for CASSLVPRMNTEAFF.

This clonotype was found many times. The chain has TRBV25-1 and TRBJ2-7; D is possibly TRBD1 or TRBD2 (6 bases each). CDR1 and CDR2 from the germline V gene are MGHDK and SYGVNS. The CDR3 is made up of 14 amino acids. V was pared by 4 bases and J by 2 bases, with 12 bases between. The CDR3 here is CASSVEGGPYEQYF. The CDR3 coding sequence is TGTGCCAGCAGTGTTGAGGGGGGACCCTACGAGCAGTACTTC.

This clonotype is medium-sized (0.01 to 0.1%) in the sample. V and J are TRBV4-1 and TRBJ2-1, with D perhaps assigned TRBD1 or TRBD2 (5 bases each). V dropped 3 bases and J dropped 8 bases, with 17 bases sitting between them. The CDR3 spans 15 residues. CDR1 is MGHRA, CDR2 YSYEKL, per germline. CDR3 protein: CASSHRGSSRDEQFF. In DNA, the CDR3 is TGCGCCAGCAGCCACCGGGGCTCGAGTAGGGATGAGCAGTTCTTC.

This clonotype was observed many times. The chain links TRBV20-1 to TRBJ2-5, with a tentative D call TRBD2 (6 bases). The CDR3 has 16 residues. V dropped 0 bases and J dropped 2 bases, with 16 bases sitting between them. Germline V lookup: CDR1 DFQATT, CDR2 SNEGSKA (reference sequence). CDR3 residues: CSARDTFARGQETQYF. CDR3 nucleotide sequence: TGCAGTGCTAGAGATACGTTCGCCCGGGGGCAAGAGACCCAGTACTTC.